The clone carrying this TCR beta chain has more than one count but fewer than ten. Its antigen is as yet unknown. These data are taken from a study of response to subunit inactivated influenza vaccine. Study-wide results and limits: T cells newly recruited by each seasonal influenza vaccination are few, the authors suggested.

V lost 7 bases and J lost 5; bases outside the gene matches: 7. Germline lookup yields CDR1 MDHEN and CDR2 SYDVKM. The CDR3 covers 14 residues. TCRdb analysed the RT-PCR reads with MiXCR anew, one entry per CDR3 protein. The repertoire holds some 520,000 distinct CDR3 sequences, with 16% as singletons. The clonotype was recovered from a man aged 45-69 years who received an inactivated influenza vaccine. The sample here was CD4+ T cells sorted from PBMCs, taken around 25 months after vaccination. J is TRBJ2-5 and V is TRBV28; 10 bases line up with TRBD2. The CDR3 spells CASNQPGLAETQYF. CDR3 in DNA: TGTGCCAGCAACCAACCGGGACTAGCGGAGACCCAGTACTTC. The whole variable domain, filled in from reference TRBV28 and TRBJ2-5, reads DVKVTQSSRYLVKRTGEKVFLECVQDMDHENMFWYRQDPGLGLRLIYFSYDVKMKEKGDIPEGYSVSREKKERFSLILESASTNQTSMYLCASNQPGLAETQYFGPGTRLLVL.